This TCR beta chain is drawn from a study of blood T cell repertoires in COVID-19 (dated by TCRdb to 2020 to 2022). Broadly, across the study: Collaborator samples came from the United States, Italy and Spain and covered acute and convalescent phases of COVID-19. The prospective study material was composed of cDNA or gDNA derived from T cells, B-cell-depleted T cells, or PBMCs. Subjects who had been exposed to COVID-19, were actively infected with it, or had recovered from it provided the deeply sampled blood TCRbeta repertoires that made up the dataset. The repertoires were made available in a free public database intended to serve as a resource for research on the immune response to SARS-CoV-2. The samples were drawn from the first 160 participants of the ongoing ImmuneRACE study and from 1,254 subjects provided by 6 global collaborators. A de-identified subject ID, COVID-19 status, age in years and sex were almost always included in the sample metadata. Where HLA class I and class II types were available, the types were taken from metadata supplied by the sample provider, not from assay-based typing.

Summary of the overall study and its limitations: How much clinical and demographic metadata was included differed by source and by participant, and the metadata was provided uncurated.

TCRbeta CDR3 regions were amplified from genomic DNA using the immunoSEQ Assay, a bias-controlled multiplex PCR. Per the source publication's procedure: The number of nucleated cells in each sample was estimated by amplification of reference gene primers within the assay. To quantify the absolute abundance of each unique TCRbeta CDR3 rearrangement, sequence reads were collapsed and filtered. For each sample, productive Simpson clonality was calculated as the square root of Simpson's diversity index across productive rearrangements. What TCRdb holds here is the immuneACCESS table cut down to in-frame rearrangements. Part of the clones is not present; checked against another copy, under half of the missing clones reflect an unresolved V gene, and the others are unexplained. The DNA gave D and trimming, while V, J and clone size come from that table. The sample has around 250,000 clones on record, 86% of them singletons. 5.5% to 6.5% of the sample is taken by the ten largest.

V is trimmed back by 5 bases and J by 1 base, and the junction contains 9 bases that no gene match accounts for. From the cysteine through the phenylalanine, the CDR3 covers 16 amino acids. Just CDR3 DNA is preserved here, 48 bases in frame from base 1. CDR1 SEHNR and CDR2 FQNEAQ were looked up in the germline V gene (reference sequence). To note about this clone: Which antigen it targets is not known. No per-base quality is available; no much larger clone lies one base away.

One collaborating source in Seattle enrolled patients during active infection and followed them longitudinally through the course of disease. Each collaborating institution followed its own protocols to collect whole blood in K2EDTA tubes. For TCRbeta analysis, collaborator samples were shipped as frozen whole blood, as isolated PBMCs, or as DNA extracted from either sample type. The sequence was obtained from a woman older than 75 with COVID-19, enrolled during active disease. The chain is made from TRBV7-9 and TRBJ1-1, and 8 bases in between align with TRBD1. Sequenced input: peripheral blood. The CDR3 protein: CASSLGAGGGNTEAFF. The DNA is TGTGCCAGCAGCCTCGGGGCAGGGGGCGGGAACACTGAAGCTTTCTTT.